Below are 3 T cell receptor beta chains sequenced from a single sample in a study of cytomegalovirus exposure and HLA in healthy donors. PCR employed 60 Vbeta and 13 Jbeta primers. Produced via immunoSEQ multiplex PCR; TCRdb's table is partial and in-frame only. The data show under 150,000 clones, around 77% seen once. The sample consisted of PBMCs. The receptors here all came from a woman in her forties or fifties in good health and CMV-seronegative.

This clone was recorded a few times. DNA for the CDR3: TGTGCCAGCAGCTTTGGCAGGGGGCTCTACGAGCAGTACTTC. Protein sequence: CASSFGRGLYEQYF. The chain joins TRBV11-2 to TRBJ2-7; TRBD1 agrees at 8 bases. V was clipped by 3 bases and J by 3 bases; unmatched bases: 4. Germline-derived CDR1 and CDR2 are SGHAT and FQNNGV. The CDR3 is 14 residues long.

This chain connects TRBV29-1 to TRBJ1-2; maybe TRBD1 (6 bases). The germline V gene encodes CDR1 SQVTM and CDR2 ANQGSEA. CDR3 size: 13 residues. The V gene lost 3 bases and the J gene lost 5 bases, with 13 bases spanning the gap. Here the CDR3 DNA reads TGCAGCGTTGACAAGGACAGTAAATATGGCTACACCTTC. Protein: CSVDKDSKYGYTF.

The chain links TRBV6-5 to TRBJ2-3; no definite D call. Germline CDR1 reads MNHEY; CDR2 reads SVGAGI. This CDR3 is 13 amino acids long. The V end was cut by 8 bases, the J end by 0 bases, with 9 bases between. CDR3 residues: CASRALSTDTQYF. The CDR3, as DNA: TGTGCCAGCCGAGCCCTTAGCACAGATACGCAGTATTTT.